The 10 T cell receptor beta chains below all came from one sample that was sequenced in a study of cytomegalovirus exposure and HLA in healthy donors. The PCR employed 60 Vbeta primers together with 13 Jbeta primers. Using immunoSEQ multiplex PCR, the repertoire was profiled, and TCRdb retains in-frame clones only, with some absent. Of about 110,000 clones detected, roughly 70% appear once; the ten largest clones hold roughly 8.3%. The sample consisted of PBMCs. The receptors come from a man aged 18-30 years in good health and CMV-seropositive.

V gene TRBV7-2 combines with J gene TRBJ1-2; 9 positions match TRBD1. V shed 7 bases, J shed 7 bases, and the junction held 13 bases outside the gene matches. CDR3 length: 15 amino acids. Germline loops: CDR1 SGHTA, CDR2 FQGNSA. The DNA for the CDR3 is TGTGCCAGCACTAACTCCGGGACAGGGCCGAGTGGCTACACCTTC. This gives the protein CASTNSGTGPSGYTF.

This clone was recorded a few times. The chain is built from TRBV6-1 and TRBJ2-1; 14 nucleotides match TRBD2. Germline CDR1 and CDR2: MNHNS and SASEGT. The CDR3 length is 15 residues. Losses at the gene ends were 5 bases for V and 7 bases for J; bases not matched to a gene: 4. CDR3 nucleotides: TGTGCCAGCAGTCGGGGGACTAGCGGGGGAAATGAGCAGTTCTTC. It is translated as CASSRGTSGGNEQFF.

The chain joins TRBV2 to TRBJ2-3; a possible D gene is TRBD2 (5 bases). This CDR3 has 13 residues. The V end lost 4 bases, the J end lost 10 bases, and 15 bases lay between the germline ends. Germline V lookup: CDR1 SNHLY, CDR2 FYNNEI. CDR3 nucleotides: TGTGCCAGCAGTGTTGGGCCGGCCGGGGCGCAGTATTTT. Its protein is CASSVGPAGAQYF.

This clone was observed a few times. The CDR3 region has the DNA TGTGCCAGCAGTTACCTGGGACAGGGGGCTTTGGCTGAAGCTTTCTTT. Residues: CASSYLGQGALAEAFF. This sequence joins TRBV6-6 and TRBJ1-1, with 12 nucleotides matching TRBD1. CDR1 MNHNY and CDR2 SVGAGI come from the germline V gene (reference sequence). This CDR3 spans 16 amino acids. The V and J ends lost 2 bases and 6 bases, in that order; junction bases with no gene match: 7.

As DNA, the CDR3 is TGTGCCAGCAGCTTAGAACCGGGGGAGCTCACAGATACGCAGTATTTT. Protein sequence: CASSLEPGELTDTQYF. The chain joins TRBV7-9 to TRBJ2-3; tentatively, D is TRBD2 (6 bases). The CDR3 spans 16 residues. The germline gives CDR1 SEHNR, CDR2 FQNEAQ (reference sequence). With 1 base removed from V and 2 bases from J, the gap between germline ends came to 13 bases.

This sequence joins TRBV4-1 and TRBJ1-3; 10 nucleotides match TRBD1. CDR3 size: 21 residues. The V gene's germline CDR1 is MGHRA and CDR2 YSYEKL. V lost 2 bases and J lost 0; bases outside the gene matches: 16. In DNA form, the CDR3 reads TGCGCCAGCAGCCAACACCCCGGGACAGGGGACACTGTCCCCTCTGGAAACACCATATATTTT. Translation: CASSQHPGTGDTVPSGNTIYF.

The chain carries TRBV2 and TRBJ2-2; a possible D gene is TRBD2 (5 bases). CDR1 and CDR2 (germline): SNHLY, FYNNEI. The length of the CDR3 is 16 residues. Trimming removed 7 bases from V and 6 bases from J, with 21 bases in between. Here the CDR3 DNA reads TGTGCCAGCAACCCGGTGGCCCCCGGGGTTCCCGGGGAGCTGTTTTTT. Protein product: CASNPVAPGVPGELFF.

The chain joins TRBV13 to TRBJ1-5, with D uncertain. The CDR3 is 15 residues long. V was cut by 4 bases and J by 2 bases, with 12 bases left in between. The germline CDR1 and CDR2 sequences are PRHDT and FYEKMQ (reference sequence). CDR3 in DNA: TGTGCCAGCAGCTCAGGCCGAGGTGGCAATCAGCCCCAGCATTTT. This translates into CASSSGRGGNQPQHF. The full variable domain, its missing parts supplied by reference TRBV13 and TRBJ1-5, is AAGVIQSPRHLIKEKRETATLKCYPIPRHDTVYWYQQGPGQDPQFLISFYEKMQSDKGSIPDRFSAQQFSDYHSELNMSSLELGDSALYFCASSSGRGGNQPQHFGDGTRLSIL.

V gene TRBV5-1 combines with J gene TRBJ1-4; D uncertain. Trimming left V 1 base short and J 7 bases short, with 14 bases between. The CDR3 covers 15 residues. The germline CDR1 and CDR2 sequences are SGHRS and YFSETQ. CDR3 residues: CASSLLAGGGEKLFF. The CDR3 region has the DNA TGCGCCAGCAGCTTGCTCGCAGGTGGTGGTGAAAAACTGTTTTTT.

The rearrangement joins TRBV6-1 to TRBJ2-2; maybe TRBD2 (5 bases). The V gene's germline CDR1 is MNHNS and CDR2 SASEGT. The CDR3 contains 13 residues. Here the CDR3 reads CVSLGFSAGELFF. CDR3 in DNA: TGTGTTTCACTAGGATTCAGCGCCGGGGAGCTGTTTTTT.